This note documents a single T cell receptor beta chain sequence. This clonotype was seen more than once but under ten times. There is no known antigen for this receptor. There are no base qualities to consult, and no much larger clone falls within one base. Trimming at the junction amounts to 1 base on V and 0 bases on J, and the germline ends lie 10 bases apart. There are 15 amino acids in the CDR3, from cysteine to phenylalanine inclusive. Only CDR3 DNA is held: 45 bases, read in frame from base 1. From a lookup of the germline V gene, CDR1 and CDR2 are LGHNA and YSLEER. This entry is derived from a study of T cells after yellow fever vaccination (dated by TCRdb to between 2018 and 2021). With regard to the full study: The SMART-Seq v4 Ultra Low Input RNA kit was used to prepare libraries from fractions with low cell numbers. To track T-cell clones before and after primary and booster YFV17D yellow fever vaccination, bulk TCR alpha and beta repertoires were sequenced longitudinally. Two healthy male donors, one aged 18 to 29 and one aged 30 to 40 years, were included in the cohort. Blood was drawn at multiple timepoints before and after primary and secondary immunization, with bulk PBMC replicates and cell subsets isolated. Here is what the overall study found, with its caveats: Only a couple of donors were included in the study, so the extent to which the findings can be generalized is limited. Most clones expanded after primary vaccination were re-detected after the booster (approximately 95% of CD4 and approximately 88% of CD8), suggesting broad memory maintenance. The secondary T-cell response was weaker than the primary response but faster, peaking on day 5 instead of day 15. Computational filtering was required because FACS-sorted repertoires could contain abundant contaminating clonotypes from the bulk population. A small share of clonotypes occurred in both CD4 and CD8 compartments, likely arising from convergent recombination.

Interpreted using the paper, the treatment or condition label stands for: live attenuated yellow fever vaccine strain. At each blood-draw timepoint, two biological replicates of bulk PBMCs were collected. A standard Ficoll-Paque protocol was used to isolate PBMCs from peripheral blood. RNA was extracted with TriZol from bulk PBMCs, CD4 and CD8 fractions, and dextramer-positive and dextramer-negative fractions. Synthesis of TCR cDNA relied on 5'RACE template switching, a step that introduced a universal primer site along with unique molecular identifiers. cDNA synthesis was primed from both the TCR alpha and TCR beta constant segments. Libraries were amplified in two PCR steps, with sample barcodes and sequencing adapters added in the second step. Sequencing of libraries was performed on Illumina HiSeq 2500 (2x100 bp) or NovaSeq (2x150 bp). In the original analysis: MIGEC was used to demultiplex reads and collapse the reads into UMI consensus sequences, and MiXCR was used for V(D)J alignment. Using edgeR on replicate PBMC samples, clonotypes were called vaccine-responding if FDR was below 0.01 and the log2 fold change was above 5 up to day 15. Each bulk clonotype received a CD4 or CD8 identity based on whether the sequenced CD4 or CD8 repertoire contained that clonotype at higher abundance. The public reads were quality trimmed at Q25 with fastp and then assembled into clones with MiXCR by TCRdb, keeping productive beta chains. Identical CDR3 proteins give one entry, which carries the most common genes and DNA. TCRdb's processing, not the study's, gives the V and J calls here. Across this sample there are under 600,000 distinct CDR3 sequences, with around a fifth seen only once. About a sixth of the sample is held by the ten biggest clonotypes.

The chain joins TRBV4-3 to TRBJ2-7; tentative D gene TRBD2, with 5 bases matching. The receptor comes from a man younger than 35 who received the YFV17D yellow fever vaccine. The sample here was PBMCs, taken about 20 days after the first yellow fever vaccination. The nucleotide sequence is given as TGCGCCAGCAGCCAAGGGACTCATGACTCCTACGAGCAGTACTTC. This translates into CASSQGTHDSYEQYF.